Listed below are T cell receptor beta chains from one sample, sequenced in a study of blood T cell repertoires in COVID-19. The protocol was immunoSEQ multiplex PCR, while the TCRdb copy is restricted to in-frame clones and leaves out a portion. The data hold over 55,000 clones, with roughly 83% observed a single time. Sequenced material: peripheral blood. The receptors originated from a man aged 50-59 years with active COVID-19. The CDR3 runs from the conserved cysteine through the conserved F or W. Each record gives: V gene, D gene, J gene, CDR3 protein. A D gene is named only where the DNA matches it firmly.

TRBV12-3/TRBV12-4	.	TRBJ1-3	CASRTGGVNTIYF
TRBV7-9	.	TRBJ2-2	CASSFRPGHRSYTGELFF
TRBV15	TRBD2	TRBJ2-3	CATSRGRGGSTDTQYF
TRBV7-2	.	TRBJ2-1	CASSHDRTGRRSSYNEQFF
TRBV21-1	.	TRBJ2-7	CASSGTGFSYEQYF
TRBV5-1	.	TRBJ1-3	CASRASGTNGNTIYF
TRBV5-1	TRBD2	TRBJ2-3	CASFIGRAGTDTQYF
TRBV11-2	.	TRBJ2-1	CASSLVESPQFF
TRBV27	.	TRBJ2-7	CASSLNRPDHYEQYF
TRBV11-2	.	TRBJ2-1	CASSVDGANEQFF
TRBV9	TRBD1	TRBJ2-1	CASSGRGGTGDNEQFF
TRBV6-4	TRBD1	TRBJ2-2	CASRRQGDTGELFF
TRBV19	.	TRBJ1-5	CAVGDWGNNQPQHF
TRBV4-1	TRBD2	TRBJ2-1	CASSHQLAGAYNEQFF
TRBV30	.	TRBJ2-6	CAWARGTRAHIDFSGANVLTF
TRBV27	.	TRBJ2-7	CASSFGSGEYEQYF
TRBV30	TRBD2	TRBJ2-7	CAWSVGLAYEQYF
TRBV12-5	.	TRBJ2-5	CASAKPGSHQETQYF
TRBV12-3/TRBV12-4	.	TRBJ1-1	CASGREGWFEAFF
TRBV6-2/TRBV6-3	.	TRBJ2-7	CASSRRENDEQYF
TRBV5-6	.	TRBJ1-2	CASSLPNRGYTF
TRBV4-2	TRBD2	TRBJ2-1	CASSQETSGAVHEQFF
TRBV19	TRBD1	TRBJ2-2	CASRVGTGEAGELFF
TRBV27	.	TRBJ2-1	CASSLSGGGHHEQFF
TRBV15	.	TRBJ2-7	CATSRDRTRAYGQYF
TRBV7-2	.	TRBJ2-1	CASSLGRHNEQFF